Listed below are T cell receptor beta chains from one sample, sequenced in a study of siplizumab effects on memory and regulatory T cells. The assay was immunoSEQ multiplex PCR, and TCRdb's table has in-frame clones only and misses some. This repertoire shows tens of thousands of clones, under 98% found once; its top ten account for 0.64%. The source material was naive CD4+ T cells sorted from blood. These receptors all stem from a human donor in good health. CDR3s include the opening cysteine and the closing phenylalanine or tryptophan. The order of the fields is D gene, CDR3 length, J gene, V gene, CDR3 protein, CDR3 DNA. The D gene is left open where the match is weak.

TRBD1	15	TRBJ1-1	TRBV19	CASSRRQGVYTEAFF	TGTGCCAGTAGTCGTAGACAGGGCGTTTACACTGAAGCTTTCTTT
-	14	TRBJ2-3	TRBV6-4	CASSDFPTTDTQYF	TGTGCCAGCAGTGACTTCCCCACCACAGATACGCAGTATTTT
TRBD1	15	TRBJ1-1	TRBV6-6	CASSASRGLQTEAFF	TGTGCCAGCAGTGCAAGCAGGGGGCTTCAAACTGAAGCTTTCTTT
-	15	TRBJ2-7	TRBV5-6	CASSFIGSNTYEQYF	TGTGCCAGCAGCTTTATCGGCAGCAACACCTACGAGCAGTACTTC
-	13	TRBJ1-3	TRBV7-3	CASSLGTGNTIYF	TGTGCCAGCAGTCTGGGAACTGGAAACACCATATATTTT
-	16	TRBJ2-1	TRBV27	CASSPKYRTGYNEQFF	TGTGCCAGCAGTCCAAAATACCGGACCGGTTACAATGAGCAGTTCTTC
TRBD2	17	TRBJ2-1	TRBV19	CASSMGTSGISYNEQFF	TGTGCCAGTAGTATGGGGACTAGCGGAATCTCCTACAATGAGCAGTTCTTC
-	17	TRBJ1-5	TRBV5-4	CASSLDSLARGNQPQHF	TGTGCCAGCAGCTTGGATTCTCTCGCTAGGGGCAATCAGCCCCAGCATTTT
-	16	TRBJ2-3	TRBV25-1	CASSERRVDPTDTQYF	TGTGCCAGCAGTGAAAGAAGGGTGGACCCCACAGATACGCAGTATTTT
-	13	TRBJ2-4	TRBV15	CATSRDWGHIQYF	TGTGCCACCAGCAGAGATTGGGGTCACATTCAGTACTTC
-	15	TRBJ1-1	TRBV6-1	CASSESGHPNTEAFF	TGTGCCAGCAGTGAATCGGGACATCCGAACACTGAAGCTTTCTTT
TRBD1	14	TRBJ2-5	TRBV7-9	CASSRQGAGETQYF	TGTGCCAGCAGCCGGCAGGGGGCTGGGGAGACCCAGTACTTC
-	16	TRBJ1-2	TRBV28	CASSLGLAALSYGYTF	TGTGCCAGCAGTTTGGGGCTGGCAGCACTCTCCTATGGCTACACCTTC
-	13	TRBJ1-5	TRBV28	CASTLRGNQPQHF	TGTGCCAGCACCCTAAGAGGCAATCAGCCCCAGCATTTT
TRBD2	16	TRBJ2-3	TRBV18	CASSPTGGAGTDTQYF	TGTGCCAGCTCACCTACCGGGGGGGCGGGCACAGATACGCAGTATTTT
-	13	TRBJ1-1	TRBV19	CASSRQVATEAFF	TGTGCCAGTAGTAGGCAGGTTGCAACTGAAGCTTTCTTT
-	16	TRBJ2-1	TRBV19	CASSHGLSGESDEQFF	TGTGCCAGTAGTCATGGACTCTCAGGTGAGTCCGATGAGCAGTTCTTC